This T cell receptor (beta chain) was observed in a study of T cell repertoires in aging, cancer and after chemotherapy. Peripheral blood genomic DNA, not sorted cells or RNA, was the template. Rearranged V-D-J TRB sequences were amplified with a mixed TRB-A/B primer pool. TCRdb re-derived calls from the multiplex PCR reads in MiXCR, one entry per CDR3 protein. This table has approximately 9,700 distinct CDR3 sequences, less than 30% appearing once. This clonotype turned up a few times. J was trimmed by 5 bases and V by 2 bases; bases with no gene match: 6. Germline V gene sequence: CDR1 SGHTA, CDR2 FQGTGA. The CDR3 consists of 16 residues.

The chain couples TRBV7-3 to TRBJ2-5; 12 bases are a match to TRBD2. The sequenced sample was blood. The clonotype was recovered from a human donor in good health. CDR3 in amino acids: CASSLGLAGGEETQYF. For the CDR3, the DNA is TGTGCCAGCAGCTTAGGCCTAGCGGGAGGGGAGGAGACCCAGTACTTC.